Each of the 6 T cell receptor beta chains below was sequenced from the same sample in a study of shared clonotypes between healthy human individuals. The assay was immunoSEQ multiplex PCR, and TCRdb's table has in-frame clones only and misses some. The sample includes roughly 2 million clones, roughly 94% of them seen just once. Naive CD8 isolation took CD45RO-negative cells positively selected for CCR7 and excluded terminally differentiated effector memory CD45RA+ cells. Sample: naive CD8+ T cells sorted from blood. These receptor sequences come from a man aged 18 to 30 in good health.

This clone was detected once. The genes are TRBV10-2 and TRBJ2-1; D might be TRBD1 (6 bases). From germline, CDR1 is WSHSY and CDR2 SAAADI. This CDR3 has 14 amino acids. V was trimmed by 6 bases and J by 0 bases, leaving 9 bases between them. The CDR3 DNA reads TGCGCCAGCAGAAGGGGGAGCTCCTACAATGAGCAGTTCTTC. Its translation is CASRRGSSYNEQFF.

V usage is TRBV6-4 and J usage is TRBJ2-7; the D gene is possibly TRBD1 (5 bases). V gave up 1 base and J gave up 3 bases, with 10 bases separating them. Germline V gene sequence: CDR1 MRHNA, CDR2 SNTAGT. This CDR3 has 14 residues. The CDR3 here is CASSDWGKDYEQYF. For the CDR3, the DNA is TGTGCCAGCAGTGACTGGGGCAAGGACTACGAGCAGTACTTC.

V usage is TRBV6-1 and J usage is TRBJ1-6; D not certain. V was shortened by 2 bases and J by 9 bases, with 17 bases between the two germline ends. This CDR3 comprises 16 residues. Germline V gives CDR1 MNHNS, CDR2 SASEGT. CDR3 in DNA: TGTGCCAGCAGTGAATGGTGGACCGCGGTGGGTTCACCCCTCCACTTT. This translates into CASSEWWTAVGSPLHF.

Regarding this clone: The junction differs from germline at one of its ends, possibly a read error. The rearrangement uses TRBV5-6 and TRBJ2-7; 7 bases map to TRBD2. This CDR3 region has 13 residues. The germline gives CDR1 SGHDT, CDR2 YYEEEE. For the CDR3, the DNA is TGTGCCAGCAGCTTCAGGAGGGAGGGGAAATGGGGCTTC. As protein: CASSFRREGKWGF. The full variable domain, with the rest looked up from reference TRBV5-6 and TRBJ2-7, is DAGVTQSPTHLIKTRGQQVTLRCSPKSGHDTVSWYQQALGQGPQFIFQYYEEEERQRGNFPDRFSGHQFPNYSSELNVNALLLGDSALYLCASSFRREGKWGFGPGTRLTVT.

The genes are TRBV6-5 and TRBJ2-7, with a possible D match to TRBD2 (5 bases). The CDR3 length is 14 residues. The V end lost 1 base, the J end lost 7 bases, and 14 bases lay between the germline ends. Looked up from germline, CDR1 is MNHEY and CDR2 is SVGAGI. As DNA, the CDR3 is TGTGCCAGCAGTTACTGGGCGGCTTCGGGGGAGCAGTACTTC. This sequence encodes CASSYWAASGEQYF.

The chain is built from TRBV7-8 and TRBJ1-2, with D possibly TRBD1 on 5 matching bases. The CDR3 is 13 amino acids. Germline-derived CDR1 and CDR2 are SGHVS and FQNEAQ. V was trimmed by 0 bases and J by 4 bases, leaving 6 bases between them. Written as DNA, the CDR3 is TGTGCCAGCAGCTTAGCGGGACCCTATGGCTACACCTTC. Protein sequence: CASSLAGPYGYTF.